The 13 T cell receptor beta chains in this list originate from one sample, sequenced in a study of OX40 agonist ivuxolimab in advanced cancers. Method: immunoSEQ multiplex PCR; TCRdb's copy keeps in-frame clones and lacks some. Here the sample spans roughly 54,000 clones, almost 85% being singletons. The input for sequencing was CD4+ or CD8+ T cells sorted from blood, taken in a trial of the OX40 agonist ivuxolimab. These receptors all stem from an adult with an advanced solid tumor such as melanoma, head and neck, liver or kidney cancer.

This clone was detected only once. V usage is TRBV19 and J usage is TRBJ1-1; D is possibly TRBD1 (5 bases). The length of the CDR3 is 14 residues. Germline V lookup: CDR1 LNHDA, CDR2 SQIVND (reference sequence). Trimming removed 3 bases at V and 0 bases at J, with 8 bases between. The CDR3 protein is CASSIGAMNTEAFF. CDR3 bases: TGTGCCAGTAGTATCGGGGCAATGAACACTGAAGCTTTCTTT.

The chain links TRBV7-2 to TRBJ1-5, with a weak D call TRBD1 (6 bases). The length of the CDR3 is 16 residues. The germline gives CDR1 SGHTA, CDR2 FQGNSA. The V end was cut by 1 base, the J end by 2 bases, with 12 bases between. The CDR3: CASSLGGGRGNQPQHF. The CDR3 DNA follows: TGTGCCAGCAGCTTAGGTGGGGGGCGCGGCAATCAGCCCCAGCATTTT.

The V gene is TRBV5-8, the J gene TRBJ2-3, with 10 bases matching TRBD2. Germline V lookup: CDR1 SGHTS, CDR2 YDEGEE. V dropped 3 bases and J dropped 4; count of bases not matched to a gene: 8. The CDR3 spans 16 residues. The CDR3, as DNA: TGTGCCAGCAGCTCGGGGACTAGCGAATGGGCAGATACGCAGTATTTT. Translation: CASSSGTSEWADTQYF.

This clone has only one observation. The chain recombines TRBV19 with TRBJ1-2; 8 bases are a match to TRBD1. V was pared by 4 bases and J by 7 bases, with 8 bases of the junction left unmatched. Germline V gene data show CDR1 as LNHDA and CDR2 as SQIVND (reference sequence). The CDR3 spans 14 residues. DNA of the CDR3: TGTGCCAGTAGTAACCCCTGGACAGGGTTTGGCTACACCTTC. This translates into CASSNPWTGFGYTF.

This clone was seen only once. This chain uses TRBV18 with TRBJ2-7, with D perhaps TRBD2 (6 bases). CDR3 size: 16 residues. Germline V gene lookup returns CDR1 KGHSH and CDR2 LQKENI. The V end was cut by 1 base, the J end by 3 bases, with 16 bases between. The CDR3 bases are TGTGCCAGCTCACCACAAGCGCCGGGAGCAGGCTACGAGCAGTACTTC. It translates to CASSPQAPGAGYEQYF.

The rearrangement uses TRBV5-1 and TRBJ2-2, with TRBD2 matching over 14 bases. CDR3 length: 17 amino acids. Trimming at V came to 3 bases and at J to 6 bases, leaving 7 bases not matched to a gene. Germline CDR1 is SGHRS and CDR2 is YFSETQ. This CDR3 is CASSSTSGRALPGELFF. For the CDR3, the DNA is TGCGCCAGCAGCTCGACTAGCGGGAGGGCCCTCCCCGGGGAGCTGTTTTTT.

The J gene is TRBJ2-7, the V gene TRBV28; D possibly corresponds to TRBD2 (5 bases). The germline V gene has CDR1 MDHEN and CDR2 SYDVKM. This CDR3 is built from 18 residues. The V end lost 7 bases, the J end lost 0 bases, and 25 bases lay between the germline ends. The CDR3 reads CASTSEGAPEKNSYEQYF. Written as DNA, the CDR3 is TGTGCCAGCACCAGTGAGGGTGCCCCCGAGAAGAACTCCTACGAGCAGTACTTC.

This chain connects TRBV6-1 to TRBJ2-7, with TRBD1 matching 10 bases. This CDR3 comprises 16 residues. V shed 4 bases and J 3 bases; nucleotides not matched to a gene: 9. Germline CDR1 is MNHNS and CDR2 is SASEGT. The CDR3 loop reads CASSAPRTGGDYEQYF. CDR3 DNA sequence: TGTGCCAGCAGTGCTCCTAGGACAGGGGGGGACTACGAGCAGTACTTC.

The CDR3 DNA is TGTGCCAGCAGCGCTAGGTGGACAGGGCACGAGCAGTACTTC. Protein product: CASSARWTGHEQYF. V and J are TRBV9 and TRBJ2-7; 8 bases match TRBD1. Germline V gene data show CDR1 as SGDLS and CDR2 as YYNGEE. The trim removed 3 bases at V and 5 bases at J, leaving 7 bases unmatched. The CDR3 consists of 14 residues.

The rearrangement joins TRBV30 to TRBJ2-5, with D hard to call. The CDR3 consists of 17 residues. Trimming took off 0 bases at V and 7 bases at J, with 24 bases between the two ends. Germline-derived CDR1 and CDR2 are GTSNPN and SVGIG (reference sequence). This CDR3 reads CAWSVPSVLDGMGTQYF. CDR3 sequence (DNA): TGTGCCTGGAGTGTTCCTAGTGTTTTGGATGGGATGGGGACCCAGTACTTC.

The chain is built from TRBV27 and TRBJ2-1; 11 nucleotides match TRBD2. Germline-derived CDR1 and CDR2 are MNHEY and SMNVEV (reference sequence). The V and J ends lost 3 bases and 9 bases, in that order; junction bases with no gene match: 4. This CDR3 region has 14 residues. As DNA, the CDR3 is TGTGCCAGCAGTTTGTCTAGCGGGAGGTTTGAGCAGTTCTTC. This gives the protein CASSLSSGRFEQFF.

V is TRBV10-3 and J is TRBJ2-7; the D gene is possibly TRBD1 (6 bases). The CDR3 consists of 14 residues. V was shortened by 10 bases and J by 0 bases, with 16 bases between the two germline ends. Germline values: CDR1 ENHRY, CDR2 SYGVKD. CDR3 sequence (DNA): TGTGCCACCGAACTTAACAGGGACTCCTACGAGCAGTACTTC. It translates to CATELNRDSYEQYF.

This rearrangement joins TRBV4-1 to TRBJ2-2; the match to TRBD2 covers 14 bases. The CDR3 extends over 19 amino acids. Trimming took 2 bases from V and 3 from J; bases not matched to a gene: 8. Per germline, CDR1 MGHRA and CDR2 YSYEKL. Written as DNA, the CDR3 is TGCGCCAGCAGCCAACGCCGACTAGCGGGAGGGCGAGACACCGGGGAGCTGTTTTTT. It yields the protein CASSQRRLAGGRDTGELFF.